This is a list of T cell receptor beta chains from one sample in a study of T cells in Graves' hyperthyroidism and ophthalmopathy. Each CDR3 protein is one row after TCRdb ran MiXCR on the multiplex PCR reads. In the table there are more than 350,000 distinct CDR3 sequences, 13% to 15% of which are singletons. Sequences were obtained from blood. These receptors originate from a woman aged 55-69 years with Graves' ophthalmopathy. Each CDR3 is given with its conserved first and last residue. D genes are given only for firm matches. Some rows have no size entry. The others give once, few or many, or a class for an expanded clone.

V gene: TRBV11-2; D gene: -; J gene: TRBJ2-7; clone size: many; CDR3 DNA: TGTGCCAGCACTCTCAACCGGGACTACGAGCAGTACTTC; CDR3 protein: CASTLNRDYEQYF
V gene: TRBV28; D gene: -; J gene: TRBJ1-6; clone size: many; CDR3 DNA: TGTGCCAGCAGTCATCTTCAGGGTAATTCACCCCTCCACTTT; CDR3 protein: CASSHLQGNSPLHF
V gene: TRBV27; D gene: TRBD2; J gene: TRBJ2-2; clone size: few; CDR3 DNA: TGTGCCAGCAGTTACCAGCGGGAGTATGGAACCGGGGAGCTGTTTTTT; CDR3 protein: CASSYQREYGTGELFF
V gene: TRBV3-1; D gene: TRBD1; J gene: TRBJ1-5; clone size: -; CDR3 DNA: TGTGCCAGCAGCCAAGATCCAGGGGGTGTAGGTCAGCCCCAGCATTTT; CDR3 protein: CASSQDPGGVGQPQHF
V gene: TRBV28; D gene: TRBD2; J gene: TRBJ2-5; clone size: many; CDR3 DNA: TGTGCCAGCAGATCCGGGCTAGCGGTCAAAGAGACCCAGTACTTC; CDR3 protein: CASRSGLAVKETQYF
V gene: TRBV4-1; D gene: -; J gene: TRBJ2-5; clone size: few; CDR3 DNA: TGCGCCAGCAGCCAAGATTCCGCGGAGGAAGAGACCCAGTACTTC; CDR3 protein: CASSQDSAEEETQYF
V gene: TRBV4-1; D gene: TRBD1; J gene: TRBJ1-4; clone size: -; CDR3 DNA: TGCGCCAGCAGCCAAGTAGGCAGGGGGCGCGGAGGAGAAAAACTGTTTTTT; CDR3 protein: CASSQVGRGRGGEKLFF
V gene: TRBV19; D gene: -; J gene: TRBJ2-1; clone size: -; CDR3 DNA: TGTGCCAGTAGTATAGAAGCGGATAGCCATGAGCAGTTCTTC; CDR3 protein: CASSIEADSHEQFF
V gene: TRBV28; D gene: -; J gene: TRBJ2-2; clone size: many; CDR3 DNA: TGTGCCAGCAGCTCACCCACGGCCGGGACGGCGAACACCGGGGAGCTGTTTTTT; CDR3 protein: CASSSPTAGTANTGELFF
V gene: TRBV3-1; D gene: TRBD2; J gene: TRBJ2-2; clone size: many; CDR3 DNA: TGTGCCAGCAGCGTCCCCGCTAGCGGTAACACCGGGGAGCTGTTTTTT; CDR3 protein: CASSVPASGNTGELFF
V gene: TRBV11-2; D gene: -; J gene: TRBJ2-1; clone size: many; CDR3 DNA: TGTGCCAGCAGCTTTTTATATATGTCCAATGAGCAGTTCTTC; CDR3 protein: CASSFLYMSNEQFF
V gene: TRBV28; D gene: TRBD2; J gene: TRBJ2-1; clone size: many; CDR3 DNA: TGTGCCTCCCGGGAAGGCGGGAGGTCCGCCAATGAGCAGTTCTTC; CDR3 protein: CASREGGRSANEQFF
V gene: TRBV11-2; D gene: -; J gene: TRBJ1-2; clone size: -; CDR3 DNA: TGTGCCAGCAGCCCTTCACCGGTTCAGGGGATTTTTGGTGGCTACACCTTC; CDR3 protein: CASSPSPVQGIFGGYTF
V gene: TRBV12-3/TRBV12-4; D gene: TRBD1; J gene: TRBJ1-1; clone size: many; CDR3 DNA: TGTGCCAGCAGTCTCATACAGGGGCTGGACACTGAAGCTTTCTTT; CDR3 protein: CASSLIQGLDTEAFF
V gene: TRBV20-1; D gene: TRBD2; J gene: TRBJ2-1; clone size: many; CDR3 DNA: TGCAGTGCTAGATCCGCGGGAGGGTTATCGCGTGAGCAGTTCTTC; CDR3 protein: CSARSAGGLSREQFF
V gene: TRBV20-1; D gene: -; J gene: TRBJ2-1; clone size: -; CDR3 DNA: TGCAGCCGTCCGGTGGAGCAGTTCTTC; CDR3 protein: CSRPVEQFF
V gene: TRBV19; D gene: -; J gene: TRBJ2-7; clone size: -; CDR3 DNA: TGTGCCAGTAGTATTACCTGGACCGTTTCCTACGAGCAGTACTTC; CDR3 protein: CASSITWTVSYEQYF
V gene: TRBV9; D gene: -; J gene: TRBJ2-1; clone size: -; CDR3 DNA: TGTGCCAGCAGCTCCGACTGGGGCTTGAAGCAGTTCTTC; CDR3 protein: CASSSDWGLKQFF
V gene: TRBV20-1; D gene: -; J gene: TRBJ2-1; clone size: many; CDR3 DNA: TGCAGTGCTAGAGTTCTGATCGATGAGCAGTTCTTC; CDR3 protein: CSARVLIDEQFF
V gene: TRBV2; D gene: -; J gene: TRBJ2-1; clone size: many; CDR3 DNA: TGTGCCAGCAAATTGTCGGTAATCAATGAGCAGTTCTTC; CDR3 protein: CASKLSVINEQFF
V gene: TRBV12-3/TRBV12-4; D gene: -; J gene: TRBJ1-5; clone size: many; CDR3 DNA: TGTGCCAGCAGTTTAGACCAGGACAGCCGATGGCAGCCCCAGCATTTT; CDR3 protein: CASSLDQDSRWQPQHF
V gene: TRBV28; D gene: TRBD2; J gene: TRBJ2-3; clone size: many; CDR3 DNA: TGTGCCAGCAGTTTATATGGGGGGGAAGTAGATACGCAGTATTTT; CDR3 protein: CASSLYGGEVDTQYF
V gene: TRBV28; D gene: TRBD1; J gene: TRBJ1-5; clone size: many; CDR3 DNA: TGTGCCAGCAGTCCAGGGGGGACGGGGCAGCCCCAGCATTTT; CDR3 protein: CASSPGGTGQPQHF
V gene: TRBV29-1; D gene: -; J gene: TRBJ1-1; clone size: few; CDR3 DNA: TGCAGCGTTGATCGGGGGACTGAAGCTTTCTTT; CDR3 protein: CSVDRGTEAFF
V gene: TRBV2; D gene: -; J gene: TRBJ2-7; clone size: many; CDR3 DNA: TGTGCCAGCAGTGAAGTATCGACCTCCTACGAGCAGTACTTC; CDR3 protein: CASSEVSTSYEQYF
V gene: TRBV20-1; D gene: TRBD2; J gene: TRBJ2-1; clone size: many; CDR3 DNA: TGCAGTGCTAGACCCAGCGGGAAGAAAGTAAGTGAGCAGTTCTTC; CDR3 protein: CSARPSGKKVSEQFF
V gene: TRBV28; D gene: -; J gene: TRBJ1-4; clone size: few; CDR3 DNA: TGTGCCAGCCGCCTGGGGGGGCGGCATGAAAAACTGTTTTTT; CDR3 protein: CASRLGGRHEKLFF
V gene: TRBV20-1; D gene: TRBD2; J gene: TRBJ2-3; clone size: many; CDR3 DNA: TGCAGTGCTAGAGATCCGCTAGCAAAGCGGGGGGCAGATACGCAGTATTTT; CDR3 protein: CSARDPLAKRGADTQYF
V gene: TRBV20-1; D gene: -; J gene: TRBJ1-1; clone size: -; CDR3 DNA: TGCAGTGCTCGAGCGGGATTCACTGAAGCTTTCTTT; CDR3 protein: CSARAGFTEAFF
V gene: TRBV20-1; D gene: -; J gene: TRBJ1-1; clone size: -; CDR3 DNA: TGCAGTGCTAGTAGGCAGTCTGAAGCTTTCTTT; CDR3 protein: CSASRQSEAFF
V gene: TRBV12-3/TRBV12-4; D gene: TRBD2; J gene: TRBJ2-7; clone size: -; CDR3 DNA: TGTGCCAGCAGTCTTATAGCGGGAGCACACGAGCAGTACTTC; CDR3 protein: CASSLIAGAHEQYF